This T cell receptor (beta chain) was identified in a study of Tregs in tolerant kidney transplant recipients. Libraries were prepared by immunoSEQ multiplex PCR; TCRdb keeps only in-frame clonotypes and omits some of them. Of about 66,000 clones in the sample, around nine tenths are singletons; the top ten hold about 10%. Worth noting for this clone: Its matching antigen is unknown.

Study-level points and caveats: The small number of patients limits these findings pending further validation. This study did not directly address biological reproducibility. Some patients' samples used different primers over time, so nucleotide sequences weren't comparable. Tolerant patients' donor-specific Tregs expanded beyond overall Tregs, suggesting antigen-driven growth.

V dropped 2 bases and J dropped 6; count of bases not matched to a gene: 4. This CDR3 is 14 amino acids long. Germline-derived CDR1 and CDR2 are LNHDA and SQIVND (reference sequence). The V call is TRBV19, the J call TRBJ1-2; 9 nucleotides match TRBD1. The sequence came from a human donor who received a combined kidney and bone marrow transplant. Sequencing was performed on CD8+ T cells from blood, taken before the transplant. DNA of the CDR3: TGTGCCAGTAGTATACCGACAGGGGGTAATGGCTACACCTTC. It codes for CASSIPTGGNGYTF.